Given below is one T cell receptor (beta chain) in context. Its target is not known. TCRdb fed the 5' RACE reads into MiXCR, producing one record per CDR3 protein. The table lists 210,000 or so distinct CDR3 sequences, approximately 10% of them singletons. The data stem from a study of T-cell memory formation after mild COVID-19. Whole-study results and caveats: There was a balanced CD4/CD8 profile in clones contracting day 15 to 85, and later expanders leaned CD4+. Those CD4+ clones that contracted were mainly in CM and EM (CD8+ ones in EMRA). In second-wave clones peaking day 37, SARS-CoV-2 specificity remained unconfirmed.

In germline, CDR1 is SGHRS, CDR2 YFSETQ. This CDR3 is 13 amino acids long. Trimming took 4 bases from V and 5 from J, leaving 12 bases between them. This sequence was found in a man aged 18 to 35 who had mild COVID-19 (a few samples of this study predate the infection). Cell type and time point are not known. This chain connects TRBV5-1 to TRBJ2-5; D is possibly TRBD2 (5 bases). The sample consisted of PBMCs or a T cell subset sorted from them (not recorded which). The CDR3 is CASSRPSGETQYF. The CDR3 DNA follows: TGCGCCAGCAGCCGGCCAAGCGGCGAGACCCAGTACTTC.